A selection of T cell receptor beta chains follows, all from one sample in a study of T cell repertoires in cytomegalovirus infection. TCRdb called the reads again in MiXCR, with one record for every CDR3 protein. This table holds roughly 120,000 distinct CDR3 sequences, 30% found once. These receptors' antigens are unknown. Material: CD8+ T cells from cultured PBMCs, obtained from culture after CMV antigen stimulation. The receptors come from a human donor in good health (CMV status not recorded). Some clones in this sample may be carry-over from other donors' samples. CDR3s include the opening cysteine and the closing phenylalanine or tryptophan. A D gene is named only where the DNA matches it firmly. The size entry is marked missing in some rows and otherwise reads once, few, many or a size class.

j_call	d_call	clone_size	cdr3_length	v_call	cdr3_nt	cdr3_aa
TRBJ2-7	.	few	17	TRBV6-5	TGTGCCAGCAGTTACGCATCGACATACGGGGTTCTCAACGAGCAGTACTTC	CASSYASTYGVLNEQYF
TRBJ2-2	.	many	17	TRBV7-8	TGTGCCAGCAGCTTAGTTCCTGGGGGCTCCAACACCGGGGAGCTGTTTTTT	CASSLVPGGSNTGELFF
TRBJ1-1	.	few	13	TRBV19	TGTGCCAGTAGTATACAAAAGAACACTGAAGCTTTCTTT	CASSIQKNTEAFF
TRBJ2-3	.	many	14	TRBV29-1	TGCAGCGTTGAAGACGGTATCGCCCCCGATACGCAGTATTTT	CSVEDGIAPDTQYF
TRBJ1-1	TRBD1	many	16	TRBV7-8	TGTGCCAGCAGCTTAGAGGCAGGGGGCGTGTTTACTGAAGCTTTCTTT	CASSLEAGGVFTEAFF
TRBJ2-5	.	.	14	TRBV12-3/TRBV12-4	TGTGCCAGCAGTTACGTCGGTTGGCGGGAGACCCAGTACTTC	CASSYVGWRETQYF
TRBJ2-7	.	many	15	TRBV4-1	TGCGCCAGCAGCCAAGCCCTTGGCGGATCCTACGAGCAGTACTTC	CASSQALGGSYEQYF
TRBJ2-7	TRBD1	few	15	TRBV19	TGTGCCAGTAGTACACCGGGACAGGGGACCTACGAGCAGTACTTC	CASSTPGQGTYEQYF
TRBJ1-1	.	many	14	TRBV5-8	TGTGCCAGCAGCTTTAGGGACTTGGGCACTGAAGCTTTCTTT	CASSFRDLGTEAFF
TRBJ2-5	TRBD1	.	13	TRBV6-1	TGTGCCAGCAGGAACAGGGGACAAGAGACCCAGTACTTC	CASRNRGQETQYF
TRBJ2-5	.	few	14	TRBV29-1	TGCAGCGTTGAAGATATGTGGGTGGGCGAGACCCAGTACTTC	CSVEDMWVGETQYF
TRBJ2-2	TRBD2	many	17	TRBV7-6	TGTGCCAGCAGCTTAGATACCCAGCGGGAGAACACCGGGGAGCTGTTTTTT	CASSLDTQRENTGELFF
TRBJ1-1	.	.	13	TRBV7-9	TGTGCCAGCAGCTACACAGCGAACACTGAAGCTTTCTTT	CASSYTANTEAFF
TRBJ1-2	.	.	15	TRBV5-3	TGTGCCAGCAGCTTGGACCGGTCCTGGACCTATGGCTACACCTTC	CASSLDRSWTYGYTF
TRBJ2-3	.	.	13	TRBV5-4	TGTGCCAGCAGCTACTCTAGCACAGATACGCAGTATTTT	CASSYSSTDTQYF
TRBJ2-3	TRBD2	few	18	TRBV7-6	TGTGCCAGCAGCTTGGGGACTAGCGGGGATTGGGGTACAGATACGCAGTATTTT	CASSLGTSGDWGTDTQYF
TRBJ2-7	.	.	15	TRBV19	TGTGCCAGTAGTATCGTCTTGACCACCGACTACGAGCAGTACTTC	CASSIVLTTDYEQYF
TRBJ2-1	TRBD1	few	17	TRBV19	TGTGCCAGTAGTTCACGGACCGGGACAGGGCCCTACAATGAGCAGTTCTTC	CASSSRTGTGPYNEQFF
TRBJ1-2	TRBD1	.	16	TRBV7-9	TGTGCCAGCAGCTTGAGGGACAGGGGTTTTAACTATGGCTACACCTTC	CASSLRDRGFNYGYTF
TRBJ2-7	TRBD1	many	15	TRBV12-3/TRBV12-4	TGTGCCAGCAGCCTCGACAGGGACCTTTCCTACGAGCAGTACTTC	CASSLDRDLSYEQYF
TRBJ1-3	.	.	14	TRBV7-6	TGTGCCAGCAGCGCCCGATTCTCTGGAAACACCATATATTTT	CASSARFSGNTIYF
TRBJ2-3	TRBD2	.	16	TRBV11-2	TGTGCCAGCAGCTTAAGAGCGGGGGAAGTCACAGATACGCAGTATTTT	CASSLRAGEVTDTQYF
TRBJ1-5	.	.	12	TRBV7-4	TGTGCCAGCTCGAAAAATAATCAGCCCCAGCATTTT	CASSKNNQPQHF
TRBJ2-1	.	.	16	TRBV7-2	TGTGCCAGCAGCTTAAACCGGCTAGATGCCTACAATGAGCAGTTCTTC	CASSLNRLDAYNEQFF
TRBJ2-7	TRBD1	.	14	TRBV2	TGTGCCAGCAGTGTGGGGGACAGGGTGTCCGAGCAGTACTTC	CASSVGDRVSEQYF
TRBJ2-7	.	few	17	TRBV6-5	TGTGCCAGCAGTTACGATTCGGTTATACCAACGCCGTCCGAGCAGTACTTC	CASSYDSVIPTPSEQYF
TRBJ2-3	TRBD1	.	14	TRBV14	TGTGCCAGCAGCCAGACAGGGGGCACAGATACGCAGTATTTT	CASSQTGGTDTQYF
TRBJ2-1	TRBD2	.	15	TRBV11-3	TGTGCCAGCAGTTATAGCGGGGGGGCAGTAAATGAGCAGTTCTTC	CASSYSGGAVNEQFF
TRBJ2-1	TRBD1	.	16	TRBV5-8	TGTGCCAGCAGCTACCGCCCGGGACAGGACTACAATGAGCAGTTCTTC	CASSYRPGQDYNEQFF
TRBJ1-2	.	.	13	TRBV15	TGTGCCACCAGCAGAGACGACATGGGGGGCTACACCTTC	CATSRDDMGGYTF
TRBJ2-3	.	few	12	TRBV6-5	TGTGCCAGCAGCCCCGGAGCAGATACGCAGTATTTT	CASSPGADTQYF